The 8 T cell receptor beta chains below come from one sample, sequenced in a study of identifying expanded T cells in peripheral blood. TCRdb keeps only in-frame clones here, not all; method: immunoSEQ multiplex PCR. The table includes 80,000 to 90,000 clones, roughly 86% detected once. Sequenced material: blood. The receptors shown here come from a person aged 18 to 70 in good health.

The DNA for the CDR3 is TGTGCCAGCAGAACAGGATCCCTAGCCAAAAACATTCAGTACTTC. It translates to CASRTGSLAKNIQYF. This chain uses TRBV6-5 with TRBJ2-4, with D possibly matching TRBD1 (5 bases). The CDR3 totals 15 residues. CDR1 is MNHEY, CDR2 SVGAGI, per germline. Trimming pared 6 bases from V and 0 bases from J, leaving 12 bases between.

This rearrangement joins TRBV6-1 to TRBJ1-2; the D is unclear. The V and J ends lost 0 bases and 1 base respectively, with 9 bases between them. Germline CDR1 and CDR2: MNHNS and SASEGT. The CDR3 is 15 residues long. The CDR3 loop is CASSEAAGINYGYTF. In nucleotides, the CDR3 is TGTGCCAGCAGTGAAGCTGCGGGGATTAACTATGGCTACACCTTC.

This clone was counted only a few times. This sequence joins TRBV5-1 and TRBJ1-6; D gene unclear. The CDR3 covers 15 residues. The germline V and J ends were trimmed by 0 bases and 7 bases, with 11 bases remaining between them. Germline values: CDR1 SGHRS, CDR2 YFSETQ. CDR3 loop: CASSLAQTGNSPLHF. The CDR3 DNA follows: TGCGCCAGCAGCTTGGCACAGACTGGGAATTCACCCCTCCACTTT.

The chain carries TRBV4-1 and TRBJ2-5; D is unclear. V was shortened by 2 bases and J by 5 bases, with 6 bases between the two germline ends. The CDR3 extends over 12 amino acids. Germline CDR1 MGHRA, CDR2 YSYEKL. The CDR3 sequence: CASSQPLETQYF. CDR3 nucleotide sequence: TGCGCCAGCAGCCAACCACTTGAGACCCAGTACTTC.

The DNA of the CDR3 is TGCAGCGTTGAAAAACAGACTAACTATGGCTACACCTTC. It translates to CSVEKQTNYGYTF. The V gene is TRBV29-1, the J gene TRBJ1-2; D is uncertain. Germline-derived CDR1 and CDR2 are SQVTM and ANQGSEA. The CDR3 is 13 residues long. V lost 2 bases and J lost 0, with 7 bases in between.

This clone appeared a few times. This chain links TRBV7-2 with TRBJ2-7, with TRBD2 matching over 12 bases. This CDR3 contains 16 residues. Losses at the gene ends were 7 bases for V and 3 bases for J; bases not matched to a gene: 10. CDR1 and CDR2 from the germline V gene are SGHTA and FQGNSA. CDR3 nucleotide sequence: TGTGCCAGCACCTCGTCTAGCGGGGGGGAGAGCTACGAGCAGTACTTC. This codes for CASTSSSGGESYEQYF.

This clone has only one observation. The chain has TRBV7-2 and TRBJ2-5; D perhaps matches TRBD2 (6 bases). The CDR3 has 15 residues. The V end lost 5 bases, the J end lost 3 bases, and 16 bases lay between the germline ends. CDR1 is SGHTA and CDR2 is FQGNSA in the germline V gene. The CDR3 DNA reads TGTGCCAGCAGCCATGACCTATGGGGGGAAGAGACCCAGTACTTC. It encodes CASSHDLWGEETQYF. The variable domain in full, with the rest retrieved from reference TRBV7-2 and TRBJ2-5, is GAGVSQSPSNKVTEKGKDVELRCDPISGHTALYWYRQSLGQGLEFLIYFQGNSAPDKSGLPSDRFSAERTGGSVSTLTIQRTQQEDSAVYLCASSHDLWGEETQYFGPGTRLLVL.

V and J are TRBV6-6 and TRBJ2-1, with D unresolved. Germline loops: CDR1 MNHNY, CDR2 SVGAGI (reference sequence). The CDR3 contains 12 residues. Trimming pared 0 bases from V and 6 bases from J, leaving 3 bases between. The CDR3 nucleotides are TGTGCCAGCAGTTACTCGATCAATGAGCAGTTCTTC. Translation gives CASSYSINEQFF.